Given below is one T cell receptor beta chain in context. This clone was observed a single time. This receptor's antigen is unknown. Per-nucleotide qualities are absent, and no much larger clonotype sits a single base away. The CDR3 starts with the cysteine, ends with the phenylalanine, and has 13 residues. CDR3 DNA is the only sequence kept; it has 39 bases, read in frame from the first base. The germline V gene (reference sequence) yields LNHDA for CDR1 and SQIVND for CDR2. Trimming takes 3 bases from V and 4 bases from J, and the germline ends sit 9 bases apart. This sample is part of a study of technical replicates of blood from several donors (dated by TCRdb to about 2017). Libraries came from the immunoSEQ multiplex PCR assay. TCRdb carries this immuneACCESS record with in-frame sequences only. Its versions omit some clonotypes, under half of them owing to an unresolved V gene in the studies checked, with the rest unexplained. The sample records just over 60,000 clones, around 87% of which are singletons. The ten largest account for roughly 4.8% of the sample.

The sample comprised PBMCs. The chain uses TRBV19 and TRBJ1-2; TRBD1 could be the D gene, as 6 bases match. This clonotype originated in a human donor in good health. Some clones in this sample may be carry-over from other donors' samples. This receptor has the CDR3 CASSIQGSYGYTF. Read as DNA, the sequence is TGTGCCAGTAGTATCCAGGGGAGCTATGGCTACACCTTC.